The TCR beta chain described here comes from a study of T-cell reconstitution after alpha-beta-depleted transplantation in children. It was with unique molecular identifiers that the TCRbeta library was prepared. TCRdb recomputed calls from the PCR reads with MiXCR, one row per CDR3 protein. This table has 200,000 to 300,000 distinct CDR3 sequences, about 12% appearing once. This clonotype was seen many times. V shed 6 bases and J 4 bases; nucleotides not matched to a gene: 2. Per germline, CDR1 MNHNS and CDR2 SASEGT. CDR3 length: 14 amino acids. This receptor was taken from a human donor who donated a stem cell graft to a child with acute lymphoblastic leukemia. The specimen was PBMCs from the stem cell graft donor, collected from the stem cell graft. The chain couples TRBV6-1 to TRBJ2-2, with 10 bases that match TRBD1. CDR3 sequence reads: CASRTGGSTGELFF. The CDR3 nucleotides are TGTGCCAGCAGGACAGGGGGCAGCACCGGGGAGCTGTTTTTT.